This TCR beta chain was recorded in a study of blood T cell repertoires in COVID-19. Assay used: immunoSEQ multiplex PCR; TCRdb lists only in-frame clones, some missing. The sample carries approximately 70,000 clones, about 81% recorded once. V was clipped by 3 bases and J by 3 bases, with 16 bases between them. This CDR3 has 16 residues. Germline V gene sequence: CDR1 MGHRA, CDR2 YSYEKL. The sequence was collected from a human donor in a cohort sampled during active COVID-19. The sample taken for sequencing was peripheral blood. The rearrangement links TRBV4-1 to TRBJ2-3, with D uncertain. The CDR3 here is CASSHTSFASTDTQYF. The DNA of the CDR3 is TGCGCCAGCAGCCATACGTCCTTTGCTAGTACAGATACGCAGTATTTT.